These T cell receptor beta chains were read from a single sample in a study of CD8+ T cells in alopecia areata. Data came from immunoSEQ multiplex PCR; TCRdb stores just in-frame clones and leaves some out. This sample carries 170,000 or so clones, about 48% of them seen once, and the ten largest clones take approximately 10%. The sample here was CD8+ T cells sorted from blood, taken at week 24, from a patient treated with tofacitinib. These receptors all come from a human donor with alopecia areata. The CDR3 runs from the conserved cysteine through the conserved F or W. D genes are given only for firm matches. Where a row states a size, it is once, few, many or the class of an expanded clone; other rows omit it.

abundance	d_gene	v_gene	j_gene	CDR3nt	CDR3aa
few	TRBD1	TRBV29-1	TRBJ2-7	TGCAGCGTGATGTCTCCTACAGGGGGTGGGTACGAGCAGTACTTC	CSVMSPTGGGYEQYF
-	-	TRBV30	TRBJ2-7	TGTGCCTGGAGTTCGGCGTCCTACGAGCAGTACTTC	CAWSSASYEQYF
-	-	TRBV30	TRBJ2-2	TGTGCCTGGAGTATGGTTTCCACCGGGGAGCTGTTTTTT	CAWSMVSTGELFF
-	-	TRBV11-2	TRBJ2-7	TGTGCCAGCAGCTTGGGCGGACAGTACGAGCAGTACTTC	CASSLGGQYEQYF
once	TRBD1	TRBV27	TRBJ1-2	TGTGCCAGCAGTTTGTCAGGGGGTGAAGTTAACTATGGCTACACCTTC	CASSLSGGEVNYGYTF
-	-	TRBV7-9	TRBJ1-1	TGTGCCAGCAGCTTAGGAGGGATAGTGAACACTGAAGCTTTCTTT	CASSLGGIVNTEAFF
few	-	TRBV2	TRBJ1-5	TGTGCCAGCAAAGGTACACCCGCATCCAATCAGCCCCAGCATTTT	CASKGTPASNQPQHF
-	-	TRBV2	TRBJ2-7	TGTGCCTGTAGAGGAGGATTTGACGAGCAGTACTTC	CACRGGFDEQYF
-	TRBD1	TRBV7-2	TRBJ1-2	TGTGCCAGCAGCGGTTCAGGGGGCGACTATGGCTACACCTTC	CASSGSGGDYGYTF
-	TRBD1	TRBV29-1	TRBJ2-5	TGCAGCGTTGACAGGGGGCAAGAGACCCAGTACTTC	CSVDRGQETQYF
few	TRBD1	TRBV6-6	TRBJ2-4	TGTGCCAGCAGTCAACACGAACAGGGGATTCAGTACTTC	CASSQHEQGIQYF
-	TRBD2	TRBV4-1	TRBJ2-1	TGCGCCAGCAGCCAATCGGGGGGCAATGAGCAGTTCTTC	CASSQSGGNEQFF
-	-	TRBV29-1	TRBJ2-7	TGCAGCGTTGTACCCACGGGTAGATCCTACGAGCAGTACTTC	CSVVPTGRSYEQYF
-	TRBD2	TRBV6-5	TRBJ2-1	TGTGCCAGCCGGACTAGCGGGGCCAATGAGCAGTTCTTC	CASRTSGANEQFF
few	-	TRBV10-2	TRBJ2-2	TGCGCCAGCAGTGAAGCGAGCTACACCGGGGAGCTGTTTTTT	CASSEASYTGELFF
-	TRBD1	TRBV30	TRBJ1-1	TGTGCCTGGAGCCGGACAGGGTTGGGCACTGAAGCTTTCTTT	CAWSRTGLGTEAFF
-	-	TRBV30	TRBJ2-7	TGTGCCTGGAGTGTACCCCCTCTCCCTCAGTACTTC	CAWSVPPLPQYF
-	-	TRBV7-3	TRBJ2-1	TGTGCCAGCAGCTCTGATGGATTAGAGCAGTTCTTC	CASSSDGLEQFF
-	-	TRBV5-5	TRBJ1-1	TGTGCCAGCAGCCTCCGCTGGGGCTCCAACACTGAAGCTTTCTTT	CASSLRWGSNTEAFF
few	-	TRBV5-6	TRBJ2-1	TGTGCCAGCAGCGTCAGTTGGGATGAGCAGTTCTTC	CASSVSWDEQFF
few	TRBD1	TRBV9	TRBJ1-1	TGTGCCAGCAGCGCCTCCGGGACAGGGAACACTGAAGCTTTCTTT	CASSASGTGNTEAFF
-	-	TRBV5-1	TRBJ2-2	TGCGCCAGCAGCTTGGTGTCAGGGGTTTCCGGGGAGCTGTTTTTT	CASSLVSGVSGELFF
once	-	TRBV27	TRBJ2-1	TGTGCCAGCAGTTTATACGGCGGGGGCCTCAATGAGCAGTTCTTC	CASSLYGGGLNEQFF
-	TRBD1	TRBV5-6	TRBJ2-5	TGTGCCAGCAGCTCCGACAGGGTGGGCGAGACCCAGTACTTC	CASSSDRVGETQYF
-	-	TRBV29-1	TRBJ2-7	TGCAGCGTTAGGCCTACTACCGCCGACTACGAGCAGTACTTC	CSVRPTTADYEQYF
few	-	TRBV30	TRBJ2-1	TGTGCCTGGAGCCTAGTTCTGGGGAGCCCTGAGGAGTTCTTC	CAWSLVLGSPEEFF
-	-	TRBV13	TRBJ2-5	TGTGCCAGCAGCTTAGGCGGGCAAGAGACCCAGTACTTC	CASSLGGQETQYF
-	-	TRBV15	TRBJ1-2	TGTGCCACCAGCCTGCGGGATCACTATGGCTACACCTTC	CATSLRDHYGYTF
-	TRBD1	TRBV27	TRBJ1-2	TGTGCCAGCAGTCCCGAGGACAGGGCGGAAGCTAACTATGGCTACACCTTC	CASSPEDRAEANYGYTF
-	-	TRBV10-2	TRBJ1-4	TGCGCCAGCAGTGGGGGGACCGGCTTGGCTAATGAAAAACTGTTTTTT	CASSGGTGLANEKLFF
-	-	TRBV4-1	TRBJ1-2	TGCGCCAGCAGCCAAGAAGGCTCCCCCAGTGCCGCCGTAGGCTACACCTTC	CASSQEGSPSAAVGYTF
-	-	TRBV5-6	TRBJ2-1	TGTGCCAGCAGCTTAAACCGGGACAATACTTACAATGAGCAGTTCTTC	CASSLNRDNTYNEQFF
-	TRBD2	TRBV6-6	TRBJ2-7	TGTGCCAGCAGTTACGACCCGGGGGGGAGCGAGCAGTACTTC	CASSYDPGGSEQYF
-	-	TRBV4-3	TRBJ1-6	TGCGCCAGCAGCCAAGGGACAGCACATAATTCACCCCTCCACTTT	CASSQGTAHNSPLHF
-	TRBD2	TRBV19	TRBJ2-3	TGTGCCAGTAGTATATCGGGGACTAGCGGGGGAGATACGCAGTATTTT	CASSISGTSGGDTQYF
-	-	TRBV27	TRBJ1-2	TGTGCCAGCATTGGGGCGGGCGGCTACACCTTC	CASIGAGGYTF
few	-	TRBV12-5	TRBJ1-1	TGTGCTAGTGGTTTGGCCGCGGTGGGCACTGAAGCTTTCTTT	CASGLAAVGTEAFF
-	TRBD1	TRBV2	TRBJ1-2	TGTGCCAGCTTACCGGGACAGGGGAACTATGGCTACACCTTC	CASLPGQGNYGYTF
few	-	TRBV15	TRBJ2-2	TGTGCCACCAGCAGCCGCGGGGAGCTGTTTTTT	CATSSRGELFF
-	-	TRBV7-2	TRBJ1-2	TGTGCCAGCAGGACGACAGAGGACTATGGCTACACCTTC	CASRTTEDYGYTF
-	-	TRBV13	TRBJ1-4	TGTGCCAGCAGCTCCCAACAATTTTCTCTGAAGGGCAAACTGTTTTTT	CASSSQQFSLKGKLFF
-	-	TRBV30	TRBJ2-3	TGTGCCTGGAGTGCCCACAGGGATACGCAGTATTTT	CAWSAHRDTQYF
-	TRBD1	TRBV5-6	TRBJ1-5	TGTGCCAGCAGCTTCGGGACAGGGGGACAGCCCCAGCATTTT	CASSFGTGGQPQHF
-	TRBD2	TRBV14	TRBJ2-3	TGTGCCAGCAGCCAAGACCGGGGGGGTACGCAGTATTTT	CASSQDRGGTQYF
-	-	TRBV29-1	TRBJ2-3	TGCAGCGTCTCGGGGGTACCCGATACGCAGTATTTT	CSVSGVPDTQYF
-	TRBD1	TRBV25-1	TRBJ1-2	TGTGCCAGCAGTGGAACGACAGGGGCCAACTATGGCTACACCTTC	CASSGTTGANYGYTF